This is a list of T cell receptor beta chains from one sample in a study of OX40 agonist ivuxolimab in advanced cancers. Data came from immunoSEQ multiplex PCR; TCRdb stores just in-frame clones and leaves some out. The repertoire holds tens of thousands of clones, with approximately 91% as singletons. Sequencing used CD4+ or CD8+ T cells sorted from blood, obtained in a trial of the OX40 agonist ivuxolimab. The origin of the receptors is an adult with an advanced solid tumor such as melanoma, head and neck, liver or kidney cancer. Each CDR3 is given with its conserved first and last residue.

J: TRBJ1-2
V: TRBV6-1
CDR3: CASSEARTARGDGYTF

J: TRBJ2-3
V: TRBV19
CDR3: CASSIGSSLDTQYF

J: TRBJ2-7
V: TRBV19
CDR3: CASSISRGRLPSSYEQYF

J: TRBJ2-7
V: TRBV28
CDR3: CASSSLAGRGAKGGYEQYF

J: TRBJ2-7
V: TRBV5-1
CDR3: CASSSTGPSYEQYF

J: TRBJ1-6
V: TRBV7-2
CDR3: CASSLAPGKGNSPLHF

J: TRBJ2-5
V: TRBV7-8
CDR3: CASSLGAGARETQYF

J: TRBJ1-3
V: TRBV28
CDR3: CASSTVSGNTIYF

J: TRBJ1-5
V: TRBV2
CDR3: CASSAQQGDQPQHF

J: TRBJ2-5
V: TRBV6-6
CDR3: CASSYGGLETQYF

J: TRBJ1-3
V: TRBV11-3
CDR3: CASSLVRRFSGNTIYF

J: TRBJ2-5
V: TRBV9
CDR3: CAGSDTTRRGETQYF

J: TRBJ2-2
V: TRBV19
CDR3: CASTGTGELFF

J: TRBJ2-1
V: TRBV27
CDR3: CASSLVVGRGIRNEQFF